This T cell receptor (beta chain) was documented in a study of a mutant IDH1 vaccine in newly diagnosed glioma. The wider study: Of treated patients, approximately 62% were men and roughly 40% women, averaging roughly 42 years. Patients previously underwent radiotherapy, temozolomide, or both, and most underwent both.

Indicated time point: week 23, last vaccination. The study gave 300 ug of mutant IDH1 20-mer peptide per vaccine dose, with topical imiquimod. Whole-study findings and limits: Detectable vaccine-induced immune responses arose in 93.3% of patients. There seemed to be no relation between pseudoprogression and changes in top peripheral T cell clonotypes.

This table comes from immunoSEQ multiplex PCR, and its TCRdb copy is limited to in-frame clones, with some not included. This sample has 9,500 to 11,000 clones; approximately 90% occur once, and the top ten carry roughly 4.8%. As regards this clone: Antigen specificity is unknown.

The receptor's source is a woman in her thirties or forties with glioma. Some clones in this sample may be carry-over from other donors' samples. The sequenced sample was PBMCs, obtained from a glioma patient whose treatment included an IDH1 peptide vaccine.

Here the CDR3 DNA reads TGCGCCAGTCAGCCGGGACAGGGCTACGAGCAGTACTTC. It is translated as CASQPGQGYEQYF. The V call is TRBV10-2, the J call TRBJ2-7, with 9 positions matching TRBD1. The V segment lost 9 bases and the J segment 3 bases; nucleotides outside the gene matches: 6. Germline V gene sequence: CDR1 WSHSY, CDR2 SAAADI. The length of the CDR3 is 13 residues.